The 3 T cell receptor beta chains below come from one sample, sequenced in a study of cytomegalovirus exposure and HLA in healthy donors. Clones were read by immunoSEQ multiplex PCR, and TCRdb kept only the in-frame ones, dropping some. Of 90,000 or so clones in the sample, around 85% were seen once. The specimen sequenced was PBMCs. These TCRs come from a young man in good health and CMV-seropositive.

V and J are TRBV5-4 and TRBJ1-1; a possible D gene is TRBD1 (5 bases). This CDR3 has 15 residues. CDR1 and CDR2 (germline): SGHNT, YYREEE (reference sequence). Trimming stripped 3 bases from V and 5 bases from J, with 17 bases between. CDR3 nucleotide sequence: TGTGCCAGCAGCTCGCAGGGTGGGCGTATAACTGAAGCTTTCTTT. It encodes CASSSQGGRITEAFF.

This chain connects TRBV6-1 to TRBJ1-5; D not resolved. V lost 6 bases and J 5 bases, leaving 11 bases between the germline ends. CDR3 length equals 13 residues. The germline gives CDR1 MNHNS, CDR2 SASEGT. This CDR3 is CASRQSRYQPQHF. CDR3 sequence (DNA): TGTGCCAGCAGGCAATCGCGGTATCAGCCCCAGCATTTT.

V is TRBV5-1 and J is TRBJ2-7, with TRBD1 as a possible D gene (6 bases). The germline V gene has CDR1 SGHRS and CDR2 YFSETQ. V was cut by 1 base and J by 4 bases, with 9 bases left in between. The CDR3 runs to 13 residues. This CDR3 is CASSLLQGYEQYF. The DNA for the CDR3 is TGCGCCAGCAGCTTGTTGCAGGGGTACGAGCAGTACTTC.